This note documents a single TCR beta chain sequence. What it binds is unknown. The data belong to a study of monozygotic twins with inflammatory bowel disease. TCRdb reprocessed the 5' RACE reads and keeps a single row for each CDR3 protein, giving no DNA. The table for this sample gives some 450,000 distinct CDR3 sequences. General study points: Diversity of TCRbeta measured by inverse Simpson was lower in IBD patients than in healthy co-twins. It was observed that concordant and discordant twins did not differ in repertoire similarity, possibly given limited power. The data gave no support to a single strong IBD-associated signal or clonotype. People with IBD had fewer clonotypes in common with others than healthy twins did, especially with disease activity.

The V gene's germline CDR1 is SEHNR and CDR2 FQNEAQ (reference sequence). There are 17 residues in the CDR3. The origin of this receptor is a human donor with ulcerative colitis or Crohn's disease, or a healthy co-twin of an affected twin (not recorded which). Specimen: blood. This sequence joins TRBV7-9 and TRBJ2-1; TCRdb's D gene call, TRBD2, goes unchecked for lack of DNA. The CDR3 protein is CASSLGILAGDYNEQFF.